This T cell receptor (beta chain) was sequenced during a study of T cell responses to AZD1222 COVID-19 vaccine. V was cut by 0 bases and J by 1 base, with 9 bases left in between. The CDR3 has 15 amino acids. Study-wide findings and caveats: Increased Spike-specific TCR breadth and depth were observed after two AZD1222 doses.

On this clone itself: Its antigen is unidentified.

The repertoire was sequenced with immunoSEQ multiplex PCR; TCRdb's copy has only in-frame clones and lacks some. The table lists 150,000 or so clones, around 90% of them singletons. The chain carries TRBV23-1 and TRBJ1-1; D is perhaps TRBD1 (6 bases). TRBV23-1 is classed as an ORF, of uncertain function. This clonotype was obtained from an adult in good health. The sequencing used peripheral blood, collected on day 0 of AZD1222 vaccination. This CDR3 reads CASSQSLDRNTEAFF. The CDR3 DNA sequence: TGCGCCAGCAGTCAATCCTTGGACAGGAACACTGAAGCTTTCTTT.